Below, 10 T cell receptor beta chains from the same sample are listed, as sequenced in a study of memory CD4+ T cells and cytomegalovirus serostatus. Assay: immunoSEQ multiplex PCR; the TCRdb copy retains only in-frame clones and omits some. Of about 50,000 clones in the sample, 82% are singletons; the top ten hold about 0.6%. Single viable CD3+CD4+CD8-CD45RO+ cells were sorted as the memory CD4+ T cells. Specimen: memory CD4+ T cells from blood. These receptors came from an adult in good health and CMV-seronegative.

CDR3 amino acids: CASSATTGADTQYF. CDR3 DNA: TGTGCCAGCAGTGCCACCACAGGGGCAGATACGCAGTATTTT. The chain uses TRBV2 and TRBJ2-3, with 7 bases lining up with TRBD1. V gave up 4 bases and J gave up 4 bases; unmatched junction bases: 5. This CDR3 is 14 amino acids long. Germline CDR1 SNHLY, CDR2 FYNNEI.

This rearrangement joins TRBV25-1 to TRBJ2-5, with TRBD2 matching 13 bases. CDR1 MGHDK and CDR2 SYGVNS come from the germline V gene. CDR3 length: 17 amino acids. The junction had 8 bases not matched to a gene; V was cut back by 2 bases and J by 5 bases. Here the CDR3 reads CASSEGTSGARRETQYF. Here the CDR3 DNA reads TGTGCCAGCAGTGAAGGGACTAGCGGGGCCAGAAGGGAGACCCAGTACTTC.

The gene calls are TRBV5-1 and TRBJ2-3; D is possibly TRBD2 (6 bases). The CDR3 runs 16 residues. Germline V gene sequence: CDR1 SGHRS, CDR2 YFSETQ. Trimming shortened V by 0 bases and J by 0 bases, and 11 bases separated the two germline ends. CDR3 protein: CASSLVGRGSTDTQYF. DNA for the CDR3: TGCGCCAGCAGCTTGGTCGGGCGGGGCAGCACAGATACGCAGTATTTT.

V is TRBV25-1 and J is TRBJ2-1; 8 nucleotides agree with TRBD1. The CDR3 is 16 residues long. Germline-derived CDR1 and CDR2 are MGHDK and SYGVNS. The ends lost 7 bases at V and 0 bases at J; junction bases unmatched: 8. The CDR3 sequence is CASNQGQGSSYNEQFF. The DNA of the CDR3 is TGTGCCAGCAACCAAGGACAGGGCAGCTCCTACAATGAGCAGTTCTTC.

The chain links TRBV5-1 to TRBJ2-3; D gene uncertain. The germline V gene has CDR1 SGHRS and CDR2 YFSETQ. The CDR3 consists of 14 residues. V gave up 3 bases and J gave up 1 base, with 9 bases separating them. CDR3: CASSSSYGTDTQYF. The CDR3 nucleotides read TGCGCCAGCAGCTCAAGCTATGGCACAGATACGCAGTATTTT.

The chain recombines TRBV27 with TRBJ1-2; 9 bases are a match to TRBD1. This CDR3 is 15 amino acids long. CDR1 is MNHEY and CDR2 is SMNVEV in the germline V gene (reference sequence). J gave up 3 bases and V 6 bases, and 8 bases lay outside the gene matches. The CDR3 sequence is CASRKGDRGDYGYTF. The CDR3 bases are TGTGCCAGCAGAAAAGGTGACAGGGGGGACTATGGCTACACCTTC.

This chain joins TRBV6-6 and TRBJ2-1; D remains unclear. The CDR3 sequence is 12 residues long. Trimming shortened V by 2 bases and J by 3 bases, and 2 bases separated the two germline ends. Germline CDR1 MNHNY, CDR2 SVGAGI (reference sequence). CDR3 DNA sequence: TGTGCCAGCAGTTACCGCTACAATGAGCAGTTCTTC. Translating gives CASSYRYNEQFF.

The chain joins TRBV29-1 to TRBJ2-5, with D unclear. V was clipped by 6 bases and J by 5 bases, with 13 bases between them. Germline-derived CDR1 and CDR2 are SQVTM and ANQGSEA. There are 12 residues in the CDR3. CDR3 DNA sequence: TGCAGCGTCGCATTTATGGGGGAGACCCAGTACTTC. Encoded protein: CSVAFMGETQYF.

The chain combines TRBV7-8 with TRBJ1-4; TRBD1 might be the D (5 bases). The CDR3 consists of 16 residues. V lost 2 bases and J lost 7, with 17 bases in between. Germline V lookup: CDR1 SGHVS, CDR2 FQNEAQ. CDR3 DNA sequence: TGTGCCAGCAGCTTACGTTGGGGGGTATCAGGTGAAAAACTGTTTTTT. Translating gives CASSLRWGVSGEKLFF.

This clone was seen only a few times. Other DNA sequences in this sample translate to the same CDR3. This chain uses TRBV18 with TRBJ2-2, with 8 bases that match TRBD1. CDR1 KGHSH and CDR2 LQKENI come from the germline V gene. With V trimmed by 0 bases and J by 1 base, 1 base remained unmatched. The CDR3 runs 16 residues. The chain's CDR3 is CASSPPTGGNTGELFF. The CDR3, as DNA: TGTGCCAGCTCACCACCAACAGGGGGGAACACCGGGGAGCTGTTTTTT.